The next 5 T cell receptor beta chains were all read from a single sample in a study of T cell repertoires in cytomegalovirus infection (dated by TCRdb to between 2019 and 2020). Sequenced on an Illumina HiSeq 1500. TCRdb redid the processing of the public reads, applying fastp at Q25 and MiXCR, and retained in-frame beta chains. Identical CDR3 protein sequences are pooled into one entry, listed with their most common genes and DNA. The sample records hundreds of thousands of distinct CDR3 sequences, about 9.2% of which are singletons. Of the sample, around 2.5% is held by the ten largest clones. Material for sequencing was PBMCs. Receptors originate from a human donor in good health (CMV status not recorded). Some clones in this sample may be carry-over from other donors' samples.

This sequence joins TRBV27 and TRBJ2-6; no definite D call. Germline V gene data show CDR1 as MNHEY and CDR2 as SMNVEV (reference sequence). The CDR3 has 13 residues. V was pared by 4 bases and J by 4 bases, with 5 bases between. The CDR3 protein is CASSYLGANVLTF. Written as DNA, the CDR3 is TGTGCCAGCAGTTATTTAGGGGCCAACGTCCTGACTTTC. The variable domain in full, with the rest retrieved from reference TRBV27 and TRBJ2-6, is EAQVTQNPRYLITVTGKKLTVTCSQNMNHEYMSWYRQDPGLGLRQIYYSMNVEVTDKGDVPEGYKVSRKEKRNFPLILESPSPNQTSLYFCASSYLGANVLTFGAGSRLTVL.

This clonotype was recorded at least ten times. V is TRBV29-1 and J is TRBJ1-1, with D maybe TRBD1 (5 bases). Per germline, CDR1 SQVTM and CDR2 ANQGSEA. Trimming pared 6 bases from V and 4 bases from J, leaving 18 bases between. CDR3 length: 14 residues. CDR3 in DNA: TGCAGCGTGCTCCCGGGGACTTCTGGCACTGAAGCTTTCTTT. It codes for CSVLPGTSGTEAFF.

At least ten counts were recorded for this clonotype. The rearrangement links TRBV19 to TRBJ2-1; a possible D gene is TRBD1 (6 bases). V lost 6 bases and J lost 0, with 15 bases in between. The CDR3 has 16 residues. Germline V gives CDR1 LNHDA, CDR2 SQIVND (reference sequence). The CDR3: CASSDFQGSSYNEQFF. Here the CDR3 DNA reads TGTGCCAGTAGCGATTTCCAGGGGAGCTCCTACAATGAGCAGTTCTTC. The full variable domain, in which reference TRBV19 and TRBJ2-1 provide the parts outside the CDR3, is DGGITQSPKYLFRKEGQNVTLSCEQNLNHDAMYWYRQDPGQGLRLIYYSQIVNDFQKGDIAEGYSVSREKKESFPLTVTSAQKNPTAFYLCASSDFQGSSYNEQFFGPGTRLTVL.

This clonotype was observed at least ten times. As DNA, the CDR3 is TGTGCCAGCAGCTTACGGGAGACCCAGTACTTC. It specifies CASSLRETQYF. V usage is TRBV5-6 and J usage is TRBJ2-5; D unresolved. Trimming took off 2 bases at V and 5 bases at J, with 4 bases between the two ends. The CDR3 has 11 amino acids. Germline values: CDR1 SGHDT, CDR2 YYEEEE.

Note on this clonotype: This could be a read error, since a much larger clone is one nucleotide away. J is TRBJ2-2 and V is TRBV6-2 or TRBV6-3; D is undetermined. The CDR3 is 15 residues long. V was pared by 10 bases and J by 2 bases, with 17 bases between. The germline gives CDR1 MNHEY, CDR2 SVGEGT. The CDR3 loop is CANSLGWRNTGELFF. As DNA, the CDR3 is TGTGCCAACAGCCTGGGATGGAGAAACACCGGGGAGCTGTTTTTT.